These 3 T cell receptor beta chains came from one sample sequenced in a study of Ad26.COV2.S vaccination and SARS-CoV-2 variants (dated by TCRdb to about 2021). Library prep was done by the immunoSEQ multiplex PCR assay. TCRdb mirrors the immuneACCESS table, restricted to in-frame sequences. Some clones are absent from its copies; in checked studies, under half trace to an unresolved V gene, and the reason for the others is unknown. The sample data list 360,000 or so clones, and 75% to 90% of these were observed just once. Jointly, the top ten make up under 2% of the sample. Sample treatment or condition, as interpreted from the label and publication: 19 received Ad26.COV2.S at low or high dose, single or two shots; 5 received placebo; per-sample allocation not given. Repertoires of vaccine and placebo recipients were sequenced from samples taken on day 63 after the first injection. The source material was peripheral blood, sampled in a trial of Ad26.COV2.S vaccine versus placebo. The receptors here all came from a person between 18 and 65 years old who received the Ad26.COV2.S COVID-19 vaccine or a placebo.

Concerning this clone itself: This sample also contains other DNA sequences that code for the same CDR3. The rearrangement uses TRBV10-3 and TRBJ2-2; D not resolved. The V gene's germline CDR1 is ENHRY and CDR2 SYGVKD. This CDR3 has 13 amino acids. The V gene lost 6 bases and the J gene lost 2 bases, with 7 bases spanning the gap. CDR3 sequence (DNA): TGTGCCATCAGCCGAGAAAACACCGGGGAGCTGTTTTTT. Its protein is CAISRENTGELFF.

The gene calls are TRBV9 and TRBJ2-3; maybe TRBD2 (5 bases). The CDR3 runs to 15 residues. Germline CDR1 is SGDLS and CDR2 is YYNGEE. V lost 0 bases, J lost 2 bases, and 10 bases lay in between. The CDR3 reads CASSVDAGLTDTQYF. The CDR3 nucleotides are TGTGCCAGCAGCGTAGACGCGGGTCTCACAGATACGCAGTATTTT.

The J gene is TRBJ2-7, the V gene TRBV4-1; the match to TRBD1 covers 8 bases. This CDR3 is 15 amino acids long. Trimming removed 4 bases from V and 5 bases from J; junction bases left unmatched: 10. CDR1 is MGHRA and CDR2 is YSYEKL in the germline V gene. CDR3 sequence (DNA): TGCGCCAGCAGCCCAGGGAGGACAGGGCGAGACGAGCAGTACTTC. It translates to CASSPGRTGRDEQYF.